This is a list of T cell receptor beta chains from one sample in a study of T cell responses to AZD1222 COVID-19 vaccine. Data came from immunoSEQ multiplex PCR; TCRdb stores just in-frame clones and leaves some out. The data contain around 78,000 clones, about nine tenths of them singletons. The starting material was peripheral blood, obtained 28 days after the second AZD1222 dose. Receptors originate from an adult who received the AZD1222 COVID-19 vaccine. Each CDR3 is given with its conserved first and last residue.

v_call: TRBV2
cdr3_length: 15
j_call: TRBJ2-7
cdr3_aa: CASSEPVARSGEQYF

v_call: TRBV13
cdr3_length: 12
j_call: TRBJ2-7
cdr3_aa: CASSLDNYEQYF

v_call: TRBV7-9
cdr3_length: 14
j_call: TRBJ1-1
cdr3_aa: CASSPGTVNTEAFF

v_call: TRBV5-1
cdr3_length: 16
j_call: TRBJ2-7
cdr3_aa: CASSLEGGPTAYEQYF

v_call: TRBV2
cdr3_length: 12
j_call: TRBJ1-4
cdr3_aa: CASRQALEKLFF

v_call: TRBV5-4
cdr3_length: 13
j_call: TRBJ2-7
cdr3_aa: CASSQTGYYEQYF

v_call: TRBV19
cdr3_length: 13
j_call: TRBJ1-1
cdr3_aa: CASTDRPNTEAFF

v_call: TRBV30
cdr3_length: 16
j_call: TRBJ1-2
cdr3_aa: CAWKIRKDRGLYGYTF

v_call: TRBV19
cdr3_length: 14
j_call: TRBJ1-5
cdr3_aa: CASSMAYSNQPQHF

v_call: TRBV6-2/TRBV6-3
cdr3_length: 15
j_call: TRBJ2-3
cdr3_aa: CASSYSSGFIDTQYF

v_call: TRBV4-3
cdr3_length: 19
j_call: TRBJ2-5
cdr3_aa: CASSQEALPPRQGMETQYF

v_call: TRBV24-1
cdr3_length: 16
j_call: TRBJ2-1
cdr3_aa: CATSDWQGQGSDEQFF

v_call: TRBV24-1
cdr3_length: 13
j_call: TRBJ2-7
cdr3_aa: CATSEGSSYEQYF

v_call: TRBV18
cdr3_length: 15
j_call: TRBJ1-1
cdr3_aa: CASSPPGHTNTEAFF

v_call: TRBV28
cdr3_length: 13
j_call: TRBJ1-2
cdr3_aa: CASSSPDGYGYTF

v_call: TRBV18
cdr3_length: 15
j_call: TRBJ2-7
cdr3_aa: CASRERDRASYEQYF

v_call: TRBV27
cdr3_length: 13
j_call: TRBJ1-5
cdr3_aa: CASSKRGHQPQHF

v_call: TRBV24-1
cdr3_length: 16
j_call: TRBJ1-5
cdr3_aa: CATSDATGGVSQPQHF

v_call: TRBV6-5
cdr3_length: 15
j_call: TRBJ1-1
cdr3_aa: CASSRLRDSDMKAFF

v_call: TRBV7-2
cdr3_length: 14
j_call: TRBJ2-2
cdr3_aa: CASSLWQNTGELFF

v_call: TRBV6-5
cdr3_length: 11
j_call: TRBJ2-5
cdr3_aa: CASTMGETQYF

v_call: TRBV6-1
cdr3_length: 12
j_call: TRBJ2-1
cdr3_aa: CASSDGYNEQFF

v_call: TRBV14
cdr3_length: 15
j_call: TRBJ1-3
cdr3_aa: CASSRERGYGNTIYF

v_call: TRBV28
cdr3_length: 15
j_call: TRBJ2-1
cdr3_aa: CASSPLPTAYNEQFF

v_call: TRBV30
cdr3_length: 18
j_call: TRBJ2-6
cdr3_aa: CAWRRKGYGLSGANVLTF

v_call: TRBV5-1
cdr3_length: 18
j_call: TRBJ2-7
cdr3_aa: CASSVLPGLAGGTYEQYF

v_call: TRBV27
cdr3_length: 15
j_call: TRBJ1-5
cdr3_aa: CASSLSPDSNQPQHF

v_call: TRBV30
cdr3_length: 13
j_call: TRBJ2-1
cdr3_aa: CAWSRTRGNEQFF